The 32 T cell receptor beta chains given below trace back to one sample, sequenced in a study of molecular identifiers for immune sequencing clone quantification. Each CDR3 protein is one row after TCRdb ran MiXCR on the PCR reads. The sample has under 650,000 distinct CDR3 sequences, 20% seen once. Material for sequencing was naive CD8+ T cells from blood, with Jurkat cell RNA spiked in. Regarding subset: FACS-sorted CD8+CD4-CCR7+CD45RA+ naive T cells. The receptors were sampled from a human donor in good health. Some libraries in this study had Jurkat cell RNA spiked in.

This clonotype has at least ten counts. This chain joins TRBV27 and TRBJ2-4; TRBD1 agrees at 9 bases. The CDR3 is 16 amino acids. V was clipped by 0 bases and J by 2 bases; unmatched bases: 2. Per the germline V gene, CDR1 is MNHEY and CDR2 is SMNVEV (reference sequence). In DNA form, the CDR3 reads TGTGCCAGCAGTTTATCGGGACAGGGTCCCAAAAACATTCAGTACTTC. Amino acid sequence: CASSLSGQGPKNIQYF.

This clonotype was observed at least ten times. The gene calls are TRBV4-1 and TRBJ2-7; D is undetermined. Trimming took off 0 bases at V and 1 base at J, with 7 bases between the two ends. CDR1 MGHRA and CDR2 YSYEKL come from the germline V gene. This CDR3 comprises 14 residues. In DNA form, the CDR3 reads TGCGCCAGCAGCCAAGATCCCGGTTCCTACGAGCAGTACTTC. Translating gives CASSQDPGSYEQYF.

The chain has TRBV4-1 and TRBJ2-7; a weak D match, TRBD2 (5 bases). Trimming shortened V by 1 base and J by 0 bases, and 10 bases separated the two germline ends. Per the germline V gene, CDR1 is MGHRA and CDR2 is YSYEKL. This CDR3 is built from 15 residues. The CDR3 DNA reads as TGCGCCAGCAGCCAAGCCGGGGTGACCTCCTACGAGCAGTACTTC. Translation: CASSQAGVTSYEQYF.

This clonotype was recorded many times. The CDR3 region has the DNA TGTGCCAGCAGCTTAGCTATGGACACTAGCGCCAAGAGAAGCACAGATACGCAGTATTTT. Its translation: CASSLAMDTSAKRSTDTQYF. The V gene is TRBV7-6, the J gene TRBJ2-3; 7 nucleotides match TRBD2. The V gene end was trimmed by 0 bases and the J gene end by 0 bases; junction bases not matched to a gene: 15. The CDR3 extends over 20 amino acids. CDR1 is SGHVS, CDR2 FNYEAQ, per germline.

This clonotype was recorded many times. The V and J genes are TRBV7-9 and TRBJ2-7; 10 bases line up with TRBD2. The germline V gene has CDR1 SEHNR and CDR2 FQNEAQ (reference sequence). This CDR3 spans 15 amino acids. The junction had 7 bases not matched to a gene; V was cut back by 1 base and J by 7 bases. The CDR3 bases are TGTGCCAGCAGCTTAGGCACTAGCGGGATCGATGAGCAGTACTTC. Encoded protein: CASSLGTSGIDEQYF.

In this sample, this clonotype turned up many times. A much bigger clone sits one base away, suggesting this may be a read error. The V call is TRBV6-2 or TRBV6-3, the J call TRBJ2-3; D uncertain. The CDR3 spans 11 residues. Germline lookup yields CDR1 MNHEY and CDR2 SVGEGT. Deletions cut 2 bases from V and 4 bases from J, with 1 base between. CDR3 sequence: CASSYPDTQYF. CDR3 sequence (DNA): TGTGCCAGCAGTTACCCAGATACGCAGTATTTT.

This clonotype was counted once. A much bigger clone sits one base away, suggesting this may be a read error. The conserved final phenylalanine or tryptophan is absent from the CDR3, which likely points to a read error. The chain uses TRBV4-3 and TRBJ2-7, with D possibly TRBD1 on 5 matching bases. Germline CDR1 LGHNA, CDR2 YSLEER. Trimming took 3 bases from V and 4 from J, leaving 16 bases between them. The length of the CDR3 is 15 residues. The CDR3 nucleotides read TGCGCCAGCAGCCATGTGTATAGGGGCGGATACGAGCAGTACATC. This codes for CASSHVYRGGYEQYI.

In its sample, this clonotype was seen many times. V and J are TRBV12-5 and TRBJ2-5; possibly TRBD2 for D (6 bases). Looked up from germline, CDR1 is LGHNT and CDR2 is FRNRAP. Trimming shortened V by 8 bases and J by 4 bases, and 14 bases separated the two germline ends. The CDR3 contains 13 residues. The CDR3 sequence is CASLGLLGETQYF. The CDR3 DNA is TGTGCTAGTTTGGGACTCCTGGGAGAGACCCAGTACTTC.

This clonotype has ten or more counts. The CDR3, as DNA: TGCAGTGCTAAAGCGGGACGGTACTACGAGCAGTACTTC. It translates to CSAKAGRYYEQYF. V usage is TRBV20-1 and J usage is TRBJ2-7, with 7 bases aligning to TRBD2. Losses at the gene ends were 4 bases for V and 3 bases for J; bases not matched to a gene: 6. The CDR3 has 13 residues. CDR1 and CDR2 (germline): DFQATT, SNEGSKA (reference sequence).

This clonotype was recorded many times. V and J are TRBV19 and TRBJ2-6; D is ambiguous. CDR1 and CDR2 from the germline V gene are LNHDA and SQIVND (reference sequence). This CDR3 is built from 15 residues. Trimming removed 1 base at V and 0 bases at J, with 4 bases between. CDR3 bases: TGTGCCAGTAGTATAGTTCCCTCTGGGGCCAACGTCCTGACTTTC. It codes for CASSIVPSGANVLTF.

This clonotype was counted at least ten times. This rearrangement joins TRBV7-2 to TRBJ2-5; TRBD1 is a possible D gene (6 bases). From germline, CDR1 is SGHTA and CDR2 FQGNSA. The CDR3 is made up of 16 amino acids. V shed 5 bases and J shed 5 bases, with 21 bases lying between them. Here the CDR3 DNA reads TGTGCCAGCAGCACCCGAAACGACAGGAGTGGGGAGACCCAGTACTTC. This gives the protein CASSTRNDRSGETQYF.

This clonotype has more than one count but fewer than ten. The chain joins TRBV27 to TRBJ1-2; no firm D call. From germline, CDR1 is MNHEY and CDR2 SMNVEV (reference sequence). The CDR3 extends over 13 amino acids. The V and J ends lost 3 bases and 5 bases respectively, with 10 bases between them. CDR3 region: CASSLSPVYGYTF. In DNA, the CDR3 is TGTGCCAGCAGTTTGTCTCCAGTTTATGGCTACACCTTC.

This clonotype occurred a few times. The J gene is TRBJ2-7, the V gene TRBV13; 15 bases are a match to TRBD2. V shed 5 bases, J shed 3 bases, and the junction held 5 bases outside the gene matches. Germline loops: CDR1 PRHDT, CDR2 FYEKMQ (reference sequence). This CDR3 is 16 amino acids long. CDR3 protein: CASSPGTSGGLYEQYF. CDR3 nucleotides: TGTGCCAGCAGCCCTGGGACTAGCGGGGGGCTCTACGAGCAGTACTTC.

This clonotype was found many times. The chain has TRBV28 and TRBJ2-7; the D is unclear. V lost 2 bases and J 4 bases, leaving 6 bases between the germline ends. Germline V CDR1 and CDR2: MDHEN, SYDVKM. CDR3 size: 12 residues. The CDR3 region is CASSLMLYEQYF. In DNA form, the CDR3 reads TGTGCCAGCAGTTTAATGCTATACGAGCAGTACTTC.

This clonotype appeared many times. A read error may account for a junction end that differs from germline. V usage is TRBV6-5 and J usage is TRBJ2-1; D may be TRBD2 (5 bases). The CDR3 is made up of 10 amino acids. CDR1 and CDR2 from the germline V gene are MNHEY and SVGAGI. The CDR3 sequence: CASSYSLASF. Here the CDR3 DNA reads TGTGCCAGCAGTTACTCCCTAGCATCCTTC.

With regard to this clonotype: Since a much larger clone is just one base distant, this may be a read error. The CDR3 ends on some other residue instead of the conserved phenylalanine or tryptophan, so this is likely a read error. This chain uses TRBV7-2 with TRBJ2-7, with D perhaps assigned TRBD1 or TRBD2 (6 bases each). V lost 5 bases, J lost 6 bases, and 14 bases lay in between. CDR1 SGHTA and CDR2 FQGNSA come from the germline V gene. The CDR3 has 13 residues. The chain's CDR3 is CASSKGPGAEQYL. The CDR3 coding sequence is TGTGCCAGCAGCAAGGGACCGGGGGCCGAGCAGTACCTC.

This clonotype has a count of ten or more. CDR3 loop: CASSLRRGNQPQHF. The DNA for the CDR3 is TGTGCCAGCAGTTTACGCAGGGGGAATCAGCCCCAGCATTTT. The V call is TRBV28, the J call TRBJ1-5; 7 bases align to TRBD1. CDR3 length equals 14 residues. Germline values: CDR1 MDHEN, CDR2 SYDVKM. With V trimmed by 2 bases and J by 4 bases, 2 bases remained unmatched.

This clonotype was found many times. The chain links TRBV19 to TRBJ1-5; D uncertain. Germline V gene sequence: CDR1 LNHDA, CDR2 SQIVND (reference sequence). V lost 3 bases and J lost 0, with 9 bases in between. The CDR3 is 15 residues long. CDR3 sequence (DNA): TGTGCCAGTAGTATTGCACACCCTAGCAATCAGCCCCAGCATTTT. This gives the protein CASSIAHPSNQPQHF.

This clonotype has a count of ten or more. J is TRBJ1-5 and V is TRBV6-6, with 11 nucleotides matching TRBD1. The J segment lost 5 bases and the V segment lost 2 bases, leaving 5 bases of the junction unmatched. Germline CDR1 and CDR2: MNHNY and SVGAGI (reference sequence). The CDR3 has 16 residues. CDR3 amino acids: CASSYTRDRGDQPQHF. The CDR3 nucleotides read TGTGCCAGCAGTTACACCAGGGACAGGGGGGATCAGCCCCAGCATTTT.

Concerning this clonotype: Given a much more abundant clone one base away, this may be a read error. This chain connects TRBV29-1 to TRBJ1-1, with 7 bases identical to TRBD1. The CDR3 is 14 amino acids. The trim removed 8 bases at V and 0 bases at J, leaving 9 bases unmatched. Per germline, CDR1 SQVTM and CDR2 ANQGSEA. CDR3 loop: CSSMGDSMNTEAFF. The CDR3 DNA sequence: TGCAGCTCAATGGGGGACAGCATGAACACTGAAGCTTTCTTT.

In this sample, this clonotype turned up many times. The chain employs TRBV2 and TRBJ2-2; TRBD1 agrees at 7 bases. Germline assignment: CDR1 SNHLY and CDR2 FYNNEI. The CDR3 consists of 12 residues. The junction had 2 bases not matched to a gene; V was cut back by 8 bases and J by 5 bases. CDR3 in DNA: TGTGCCAGCGACAGGGCGACCGGGGAGCTGTTTTTT. It specifies CASDRATGELFF. Together with reference TRBV2 and TRBJ2-2, the CDR3 gives the full variable domain: EPEVTQTPSHQVTQMGQEVILRCVPISNHLYFYWYRQILGQKVEFLVSFYNNEISEKSEIFDDQFSVERPDGSNFTLKIRSTKLEDSAMYFCASDRATGELFFGEGSRLTVL.

In its sample, this clonotype was seen many times. V is TRBV5-1 and J is TRBJ1-1; no firm D call. Germline V gene sequence: CDR1 SGHRS, CDR2 YFSETQ. Trimming removed 0 bases at V and 1 base at J, with 4 bases between. CDR3 length equals 13 residues. For the CDR3, the DNA is TGCGCCAGCAGCTTGGCAGCGAACACTGAAGCTTTCTTT. This sequence encodes CASSLAANTEAFF.

This clonotype occurred many times. The rearrangement links TRBV20-1 to TRBJ1-1; maybe TRBD1 (5 bases). In germline, CDR1 is DFQATT, CDR2 SNEGSKA (reference sequence). The V gene lost 5 bases and the J gene lost 0 bases, with 13 bases spanning the gap. The CDR3 runs 14 residues. CDR3 DNA: TGCAGTGCTGATATACAGGTATTGAACACTGAAGCTTTCTTT. Encoded protein: CSADIQVLNTEAFF.

Many counts were recorded for this clonotype. The rearrangement joins TRBV20-1 to TRBJ2-2, with D unresolved. Deletions cut 4 bases from V and 0 bases from J, with 9 bases between. The germline V gene encodes CDR1 DFQATT and CDR2 SNEGSKA (reference sequence). The CDR3 runs 14 residues. The CDR3 protein is CSAKPATNTGELFF. DNA for the CDR3: TGCAGTGCTAAACCTGCAACGAACACCGGGGAGCTGTTTTTT.

This clonotype was counted only a few times. The genes are TRBV2 and TRBJ2-1, with D tentatively TRBD2 (5 bases). This CDR3 region has 16 residues. Looked up from germline, CDR1 is SNHLY and CDR2 is FYNNEI. Trimming shortened V by 8 bases and J by 0 bases, and 17 bases separated the two germline ends. The CDR3 sequence: CASATASRPSYNEQFF. The CDR3 nucleotides are TGTGCCAGCGCGACGGCTAGCCGACCCTCCTACAATGAGCAGTTCTTC.

In this sample, this clonotype turned up many times. This sequence joins TRBV7-8 and TRBJ1-1; the D gene is possibly TRBD1 (6 bases). Trimming cost V 5 bases and J 7 bases, with 14 bases left between them. CDR1 SGHVS and CDR2 FQNEAQ come from the germline V gene. The CDR3 is made up of 13 amino acids. CDR3 bases: TGTGCCAGCAGCGCGGTCACAGGGATTGAAGCTTTCTTT. This gives the protein CASSAVTGIEAFF.

This clonotype showed up many times. J is TRBJ1-1 and V is TRBV6-2 or TRBV6-3; TRBD1 matches 7 bases. Germline V gene data show CDR1 as MNHEY and CDR2 as SVGEGT. V trimming: 5 bases; J trimming: 7 bases; junction bases outside the gene matches: 10. The CDR3 loop spans 14 amino acids. Here the CDR3 reads CASSNMDRSYEAFF. CDR3 coding DNA: TGTGCCAGCAGTAACATGGACAGGTCGTATGAAGCTTTCTTT.

This clonotype was seen many times. The chain combines TRBV15 with TRBJ2-5; D is undetermined. V gave up 3 bases and J gave up 0 bases, with 11 bases separating them. Germline V gene lookup returns CDR1 LNHNV and CDR2 YYDKDF (reference sequence). This CDR3 has 15 amino acids. The CDR3, as DNA: TGTGCCACCAGCAGTTTACCTATGTACCAAGAGACCCAGTACTTC. It yields the protein CATSSLPMYQETQYF.

Worth noting for this clonotype: This may be a read error: a much more frequent sequence differs by one nucleotide. The chain joins TRBV19 to TRBJ2-3; D not certain. V lost 3 bases and J 1 base, leaving 8 bases between the germline ends. The CDR3 totals 14 residues. The germline V gene has CDR1 LNHDA and CDR2 SQIVND (reference sequence). The CDR3 protein is CASSINAGTDTQYF. In DNA, the CDR3 is TGTGCCAGTAGTATTAACGCCGGCACAGATACGCAGTATTTT.

This clonotype was observed at least ten times. V and J are TRBV30 and TRBJ2-7, with 13 bases identical to TRBD2. This CDR3 region has 14 residues. V lost 4 bases to trimming and J lost 6 bases; unmatched junction nucleotides: 6. Per the germline V gene, CDR1 is GTSNPN and CDR2 is SVGIG (reference sequence). CDR3 amino acids: CAWTPGLAGVEQYF. The CDR3 region has the DNA TGTGCCTGGACACCCGGACTAGCGGGAGTCGAGCAGTACTTC.

This clonotype appeared many times. The V gene is TRBV19, the J gene TRBJ1-5; 8 nucleotides align to TRBD1. This CDR3 is 12 amino acids long. The V gene end was trimmed by 9 bases and the J gene end by 4 bases; junction bases not matched to a gene: 2. CDR1 LNHDA and CDR2 SQIVND come from the germline V gene (reference sequence). The CDR3 loop reads CASRTGNQPQHF. In DNA form, the CDR3 reads TGTGCCAGCCGGACAGGGAATCAGCCCCAGCATTTT.

This clonotype appeared many times. This chain uses TRBV4-3 with TRBJ1-3; D is undetermined. Germline CDR1 reads LGHNA; CDR2 reads YSLEER. V was cut by 0 bases and J by 2 bases, with 8 bases left in between. The CDR3 extends over 15 amino acids. CDR3 in amino acids: CASSQDLTAGNTIYF. CDR3 in DNA: TGCGCCAGCAGCCAAGATTTGACCGCTGGAAACACCATATATTTT.